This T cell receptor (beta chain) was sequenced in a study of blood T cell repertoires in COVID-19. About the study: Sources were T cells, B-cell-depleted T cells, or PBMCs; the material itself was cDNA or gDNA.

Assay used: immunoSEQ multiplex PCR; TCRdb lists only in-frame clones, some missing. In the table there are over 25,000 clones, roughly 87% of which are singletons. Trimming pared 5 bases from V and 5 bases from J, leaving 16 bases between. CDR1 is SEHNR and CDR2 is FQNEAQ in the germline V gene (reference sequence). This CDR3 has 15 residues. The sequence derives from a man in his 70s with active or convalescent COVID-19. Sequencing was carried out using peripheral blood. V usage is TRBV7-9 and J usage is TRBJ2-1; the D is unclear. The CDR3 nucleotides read TGTGCCAGCAGCCTATCTACTGCCGGAGACAATGAGCAGTTCTTC. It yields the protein CASSLSTAGDNEQFF.